Reported below is one TCR beta chain. A read error is possible here, since a much larger clone lies one base away. These data come from a study of tumor-infiltrating lymphocytes in primary liver carcinoma. In addition to blood RNA drawn from unsorted whole blood, germline DNA was extracted. Infection with HBV was chronic in patients; they were treatment-naive. TCR beta cDNA came from roughly 0.45 ug total RNA, primed with a constant-region primer. Investigators got TCR beta libraries out of three nested multiplex PCR rounds, done with slightly modified ARM-PCR. Use of TRBV1-TRBV30 forward primers with a C-beta reverse primer characterized the first two PCR rounds, which lasted around 9 cycles each. TCRdb re-called the multiplex PCR reads through MiXCR, storing one row per CDR3 protein. The sample contains about 330,000 distinct CDR3 sequences, about 65% of which appear only once. The CDR3 totals 14 residues.

The TCR was taken from a middle-aged man with primary liver carcinoma and hepatitis B virus infection. The sequenced material came from peripheral blood. The V gene is TRBV12-3 or TRBV12-4, the J gene TRBJ1-1, with a tentative D call TRBD1 (6 bases). CDR3 in amino acids: CDSRLAGESNEAFF. For the CDR3, the DNA is TGTGACAGCAGGTTAGCAGGGGAGTCTAATGAAGCTTTCTTT.